One sample yielded the 8 T cell receptor beta chains listed below, sequenced in a study of beta chain features in type 1 diabetes. Study outcomes and limitations: Shorter TCRB CDR3s, moderately but significantly so, were found in Type 1 diabetes patients in all four CD4+ subsets.

Expressed TCRB transcripts got sequenced, as all isolated RNA was reverse transcribed. TCRdb's copy holds only in-frame clones and misses some; the assay was immunoSEQ multiplex PCR. The table records roughly 230,000 clones, about a tenth of them present only once. No cognate antigen is known for these TCRs. The sample was naive CD4+ T cells from blood. These receptor sequences come from a man aged 30-40 years with type 1 diabetes.

This clone has a handful of counts. The V gene is TRBV5-1, the J gene TRBJ2-1; TRBD2 might be the D (6 bases). This CDR3 comprises 15 residues. Germline CDR1 SGHRS, CDR2 YFSETQ. The V end was cut by 0 bases, the J end by 0 bases, with 7 bases between. CDR3 nucleotides: TGCGCCAGCAGCTTGGAGACTAGCTCCTACAATGAGCAGTTCTTC. This codes for CASSLETSSYNEQFF.

To note about this clone: The same CDR3 is also encoded by other DNA sequences in this sample. This chain links TRBV18 with TRBJ2-7; tentative D call: TRBD1 (6 bases). Per the germline V gene, CDR1 is KGHSH and CDR2 is LQKENI. The ends were cut back, 6 bases at V and 4 bases at J, with 10 bases in the middle. The CDR3 extends over 12 amino acids. CDR3 residues: CASSPRGYEQYF. CDR3 DNA: TGTGCCAGCTCCCCAAGGGGGTACGAGCAGTACTTC.

The V call is TRBV7-3, the J call TRBJ2-3, with TRBD2 matching over 8 bases. Germline CDR1 SGHTA, CDR2 FQGTGA. The V gene end was trimmed by 9 bases and the J gene end by 5 bases; junction bases not matched to a gene: 1. The CDR3 covers 11 residues. This chain's CDR3 is CASAGGDTQYF. The CDR3 DNA reads as TGTGCCAGTGCGGGGGGAGATACGCAGTATTTT.

This clone turned up a few times. The J gene is TRBJ2-7, the V gene TRBV9, with 8 bases identical to TRBD1. The CDR3 loop spans 14 amino acids. Germline V gene sequence: CDR1 SGDLS, CDR2 YYNGEE. Trimming took 3 bases from V and 2 from J; bases not matched to a gene: 4. CDR3 sequence reads: CASSGGQAPYEQYF. The CDR3 DNA reads TGTGCCAGCAGCGGGGGACAGGCACCCTACGAGCAGTACTTC.

J is TRBJ2-7 and V is TRBV5-1; tentative D call: TRBD2 (6 bases). Germline V gene lookup returns CDR1 SGHRS and CDR2 YFSETQ. Trimming pared 3 bases from V and 6 bases from J, leaving 13 bases between. CDR3 length: 13 amino acids. DNA of the CDR3: TGCGCCAGCAGCTCCCCGGGAGACACCGAGCAGTACTTC. Amino acids: CASSSPGDTEQYF.

On this clone itself: The same CDR3 also results from other DNA sequences found in this sample. The V gene is TRBV5-1, the J gene TRBJ2-3; 7 bases are shared with TRBD2. V was clipped by 1 base and J by 1 base; unmatched bases: 0. The CDR3 sequence is 14 residues long. CDR1 and CDR2 from the germline V gene are SGHRS and YFSETQ. CDR3 sequence reads: CASSLSGGTDTQYF. The CDR3 DNA is TGCGCCAGCAGCTTGAGCGGGGGCACAGATACGCAGTATTTT.

The chain combines TRBV9 with TRBJ1-5, with 8 nucleotides matching TRBD1. Germline loops: CDR1 SGDLS, CDR2 YYNGEE. The V gene end was trimmed by 3 bases and the J gene end by 0 bases; junction bases not matched to a gene: 2. The CDR3 consists of 15 residues. The CDR3 DNA is TGTGCCAGCAGCGCGACAGGGGCTAGCAATCAGCCCCAGCATTTT. This sequence encodes CASSATGASNQPQHF.

This clone was detected only a few times. The sample carries other DNA sequences with the same CDR3. J is TRBJ2-3 and V is TRBV9, with 9 nucleotides matching TRBD2. The germline gives CDR1 SGDLS, CDR2 YYNGEE. The ends lost 4 bases at V and 3 bases at J; junction bases unmatched: 3. The CDR3 length is 14 residues. The CDR3 DNA is TGTGCCAGCAGCCTTAGCGGGGGAACAGATACGCAGTATTTT. This translates into CASSLSGGTDTQYF.